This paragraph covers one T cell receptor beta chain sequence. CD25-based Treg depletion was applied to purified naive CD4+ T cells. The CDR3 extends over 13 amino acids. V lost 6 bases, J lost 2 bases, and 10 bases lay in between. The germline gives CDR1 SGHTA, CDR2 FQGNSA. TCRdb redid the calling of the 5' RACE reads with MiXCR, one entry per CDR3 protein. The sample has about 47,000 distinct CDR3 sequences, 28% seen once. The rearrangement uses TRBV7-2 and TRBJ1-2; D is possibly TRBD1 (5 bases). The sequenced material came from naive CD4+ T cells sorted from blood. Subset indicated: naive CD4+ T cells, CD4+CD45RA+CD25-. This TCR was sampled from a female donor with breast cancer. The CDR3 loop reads CASSTDKNYGYTF. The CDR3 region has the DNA TGTGCCAGCAGTACGGACAAAAACTATGGCTACACCTTC.